Included here is one TCR beta chain sequence, with context. Its target is not known. The read terminates 3 residues before the CDR3 end, so the remaining end is supplied by the germline J gene. The data were obtained in a study of T cell clonality in common variable immunodeficiency. Most patients and controls had Caucasian heritage. Donors gave roughly 5 to 9 ml heparinized peripheral whole blood. The study, taken as a whole, reports: Compared with controls, CVID subjects had fewer shared TCRbeta clones.

Data came from immunoSEQ multiplex PCR; TCRdb stores just in-frame clones and leaves some out. The record shows 30,000 to 35,000 clones for this sample, with no singletons present. V shed 4 bases and J shed 0 bases, with 20 bases lying between them. Germline values: CDR1 SGHRS, CDR2 YFSETQ. This CDR3 region has 17 residues. V usage is TRBV5-1 and J usage is TRBJ2-7; D gene ambiguous. The clonotype comes from a person between 18 and 75 years old in good health. The sequencing sample was made of peripheral blood mononuclear cells. The CDR3 protein is CASSRPMSAANSYEQYF. The CDR3 DNA, read in part, is TGCGCCAGCAGCCGTCCTATGTCGGCGGCGAACTCCTACGAG.